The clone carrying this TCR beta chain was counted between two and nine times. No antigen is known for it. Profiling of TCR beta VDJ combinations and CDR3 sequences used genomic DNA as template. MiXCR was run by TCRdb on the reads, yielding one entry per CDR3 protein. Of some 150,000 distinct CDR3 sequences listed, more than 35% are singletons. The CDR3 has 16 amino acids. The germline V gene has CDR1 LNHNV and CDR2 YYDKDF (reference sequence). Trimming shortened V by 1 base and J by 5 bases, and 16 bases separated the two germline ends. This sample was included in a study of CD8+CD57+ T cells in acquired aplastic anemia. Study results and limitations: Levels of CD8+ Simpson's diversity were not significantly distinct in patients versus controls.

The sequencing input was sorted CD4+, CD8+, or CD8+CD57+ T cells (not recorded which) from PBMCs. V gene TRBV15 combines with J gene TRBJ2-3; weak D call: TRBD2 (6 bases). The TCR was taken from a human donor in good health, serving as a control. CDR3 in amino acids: CATSRGPRGTVDTQYF. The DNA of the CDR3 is TGTGCCACCAGCAGAGGACCCCGGGGGACGGTAGATACGCAGTATTTT. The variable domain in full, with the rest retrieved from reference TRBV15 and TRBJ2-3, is DAMVIQNPRYQVTQFGKPVTLSCSQTLNHNVMYWYQQKSSQAPKLLFHYYDKDFNNEADTPDNFQSRRPNTSFCFLDIRSPGLGDTAMYLCATSRGPRGTVDTQYFGPGTRLTVL.